This TCR beta chain came from a study of blood T cell repertoires in COVID-19. For the study at large: COVID-19 samples from acute and convalescent phases originated in the United States, Italy and Spain. PBMCs, B-cell-depleted T cells, or T cells provided the cDNA or gDNA that made up the material.

The authors' processing: Amplification from reference gene primers served as the basis for estimated nucleated cell counts. TCRdb keeps only in-frame clones here, not all; method: immunoSEQ multiplex PCR. Clone size and the V and J calls come from that table; the DNA yielded D and trimming. Counted here are under 150,000 clones, over 60% occurring once; the ten biggest clones make up under 3%. Before being deemed recovered, Cohort 3 donors had two negative PCRs, clearance, or symptom resolution. The germline V gene encodes CDR1 SGHRS and CDR2 YFSETQ. The CDR3 covers 15 residues. V dropped 0 bases and J dropped 4; count of bases not matched to a gene: 5.

The sequence derives from a woman in her 50s who had recovered from COVID-19. The material sequenced was PBMCs or T cells enriched from blood (not recorded which). The chain carries TRBV5-1 and TRBJ1-1; 8 nucleotides agree with TRBD1. The CDR3 loop reads CASSLETGVGTEAFF. CDR3 sequence (DNA): TGCGCCAGCAGCTTGGAGACAGGGGTGGGCACTGAAGCTTTCTTT.